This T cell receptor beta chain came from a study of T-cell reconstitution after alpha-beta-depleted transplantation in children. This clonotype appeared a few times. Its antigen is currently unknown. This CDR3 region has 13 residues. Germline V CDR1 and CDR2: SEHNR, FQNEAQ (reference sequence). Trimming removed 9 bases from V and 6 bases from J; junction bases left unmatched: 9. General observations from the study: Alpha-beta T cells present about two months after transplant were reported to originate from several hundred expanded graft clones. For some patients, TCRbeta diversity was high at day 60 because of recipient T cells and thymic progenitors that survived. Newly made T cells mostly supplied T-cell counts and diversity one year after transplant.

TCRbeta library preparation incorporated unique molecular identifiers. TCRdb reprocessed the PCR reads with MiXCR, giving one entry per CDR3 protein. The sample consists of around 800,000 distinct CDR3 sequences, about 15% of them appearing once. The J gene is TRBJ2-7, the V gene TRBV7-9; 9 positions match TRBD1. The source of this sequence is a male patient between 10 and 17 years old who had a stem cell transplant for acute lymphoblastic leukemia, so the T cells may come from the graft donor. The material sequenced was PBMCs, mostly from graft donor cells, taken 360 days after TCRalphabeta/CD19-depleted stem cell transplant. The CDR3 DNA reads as TGTGCCAGTTCCGGGACAGGGAGCTCCGAGCAGTACTTC. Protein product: CASSGTGSSEQYF.